Below are 17 T cell receptor beta chains sequenced from a single sample in a study of technical replicates of blood from several donors. Libraries were prepared by immunoSEQ multiplex PCR; TCRdb keeps only in-frame clonotypes and omits some of them. The sample holds under 80,000 clones, almost 98% seen once. Sample: T cells isolated from PBMCs. These receptors all stem from a human donor in good health.

J is TRBJ1-1 and V is TRBV2; the D is unclear. In germline, CDR1 is SNHLY, CDR2 FYNNEI. Trimming removed 8 bases from V and 1 base from J, with 11 bases in between. The CDR3 sequence is 13 residues long. CDR3 amino acids: CASDTFKNTEAFF. CDR3 nucleotide sequence: TGTGCCAGCGACACCTTCAAGAACACTGAAGCTTTCTTT.

The chain has TRBV14 and TRBJ2-1; TRBD1 is a possible D gene (5 bases). Per germline, CDR1 SGHDN and CDR2 FVKESK. Trimming removed 4 bases from V and 6 bases from J, with 13 bases in between. The length of the CDR3 is 14 residues. The CDR3 sequence is CASSPRVGRNEQFF. CDR3 coding DNA: TGTGCCAGCAGCCCCCGAGTGGGGCGCAATGAGCAGTTCTTC.

V is TRBV19 and J is TRBJ1-2; TRBD1 is a possible D gene (5 bases). Trimming pared 6 bases from V and 1 base from J, leaving 12 bases between. Germline V CDR1 and CDR2: LNHDA, SQIVND (reference sequence). CDR3 length: 14 residues. CDR3 amino acids: CASSPDSINYGYTF. The CDR3 DNA reads TGTGCCAGTAGCCCCGACAGCATTAACTATGGCTACACCTTC.

The chain couples TRBV6-5 to TRBJ2-7, with D possibly TRBD1 on 6 matching bases. The CDR3 extends over 14 amino acids. Trimming took 3 bases from V and 3 from J, leaving 12 bases between them. Germline CDR1 MNHEY, CDR2 SVGAGI. The CDR3 sequence: CASSYTQGSYEQYF. CDR3 sequence (DNA): TGTGCCAGCAGTTATACGCAGGGGAGCTACGAGCAGTACTTC.

The gene calls are TRBV2 and TRBJ2-7; 9 bases fit TRBD2. The trim removed 7 bases at V and 2 bases at J, leaving 6 bases unmatched. This CDR3 has 14 amino acids. Germline CDR1 is SNHLY and CDR2 is FYNNEI. The CDR3 region is CASNRLAVTYEQYF. The DNA for the CDR3 is TGTGCCAGCAATAGACTAGCGGTTACCTACGAGCAGTACTTC.

The chain employs TRBV5-4 and TRBJ2-7, with 8 bases lining up with TRBD1. From germline, CDR1 is SGHNT and CDR2 YYREEE (reference sequence). This CDR3 is 15 amino acids long. V lost 4 bases, J lost 6 bases, and 12 bases stayed unmatched. The CDR3 protein is CASSRAGQGVGEQYF. CDR3 nucleotide sequence: TGTGCCAGCAGCCGAGCTGGACAGGGAGTGGGCGAGCAGTACTTC. The whole variable domain, filled in from reference TRBV5-4 and TRBJ2-7, reads ETGVTQSPTHLIKTRGQQVTLRCSSQSGHNTVSWYQQALGQGPQFIFQYYREEENGRGNFPPRFSGLQFPNYSSELNVNALELDDSALYLCASSRAGQGVGEQYFGPGTRLTVT.

The genes are TRBV7-6 and TRBJ2-2; 8 bases fit TRBD1. The V gene end was trimmed by 6 bases and the J gene end by 5 bases; junction bases not matched to a gene: 5. CDR3 length equals 14 residues. Per the germline V gene, CDR1 is SGHVS and CDR2 is FNYEAQ. CDR3 sequence reads: CASRRTGQTGELFF. CDR3 sequence (DNA): TGTGCCAGCAGACGGACAGGGCAAACCGGGGAGCTGTTTTTT.

This rearrangement joins TRBV6-5 to TRBJ1-5; D unclear. Trimming cost V 0 bases and J 6 bases, with 9 bases left between them. CDR3 length: 14 amino acids. Germline CDR1 reads MNHEY; CDR2 reads SVGAGI. The CDR3 nucleotides are TGTGCCAGCAGTTACTCGATCTACGGTCAGCCCCAGCATTTT. Its translation: CASSYSIYGQPQHF.

In its sample, this clone was seen once. This chain joins TRBV27 and TRBJ2-2; 13 bases match TRBD2. The J segment lost 4 bases and the V segment lost 5 bases, leaving 4 bases of the junction unmatched. CDR3 length: 16 residues. CDR1 is MNHEY, CDR2 SMNVEV, per germline (reference sequence). In DNA, the CDR3 is TGTGCCAGCAGTCCAGGGACTAGCGGGATCACCGGGGAGCTGTTTTTT. This codes for CASSPGTSGITGELFF.

V and J are TRBV11-2 and TRBJ2-1; the D is unclear. V was shortened by 0 bases and J by 6 bases, with 3 bases between the two germline ends. This CDR3 has 12 amino acids. The germline CDR1 and CDR2 sequences are SGHAT and FQNNGV. The CDR3 region has the DNA TGTGCCAGCAGCTTAGAACTCAATGAGCAGTTCTTC. Its protein is CASSLELNEQFF.

The CDR3 nucleotides read TGTGCCAGCAGTGAGAGGGCCCCGCGCACAGATACGCAGTATTTT. Residues: CASSERAPRTDTQYF. This rearrangement joins TRBV27 to TRBJ2-3, with D perhaps matching TRBD2 (5 bases). CDR1 MNHEY and CDR2 SMNVEV come from the germline V gene (reference sequence). The V end lost 5 bases, the J end lost 1 base, and 13 bases lay between the germline ends. The CDR3 spans 15 residues.

The chain combines TRBV19 with TRBJ2-5; maybe TRBD2 (5 bases). Germline-derived CDR1 and CDR2 are LNHDA and SQIVND (reference sequence). The CDR3 contains 15 residues. Trimming pared 4 bases from V and 0 bases from J, leaving 12 bases between. The CDR3 loop reads CASSKLVGYQETQYF. The DNA of the CDR3 is TGTGCCAGTAGTAAACTAGTGGGGTACCAAGAGACCCAGTACTTC.

The chain recombines TRBV28 with TRBJ1-1; perhaps TRBD1 as D (6 bases). CDR1 MDHEN and CDR2 SYDVKM come from the germline V gene. Trimming removed 0 bases at V and 7 bases at J, with 6 bases between. This CDR3 has 12 amino acids. The CDR3 loop reads CASSLWTGEAFF. The CDR3 bases are TGTGCCAGCAGTTTATGGACAGGTGAAGCTTTCTTT.

On this clone itself: Other DNA sequences in this specimen translate into the identical CDR3. The chain employs TRBV6-5 and TRBJ1-3, with 7 bases fitting TRBD1. The junction had 4 bases not matched to a gene; V was cut back by 2 bases and J by 3 bases. The CDR3 sequence is 15 residues long. Looked up from germline, CDR1 is MNHEY and CDR2 is SVGAGI. CDR3 amino acids: CASSYDRDSGNTIYF. For the CDR3, the DNA is TGTGCCAGCAGTTACGACAGGGATAGTGGAAACACCATATATTTT.

The rearrangement uses TRBV7-9 and TRBJ1-3; D is undetermined. This CDR3 spans 15 amino acids. With 2 bases removed from V and 6 bases from J, the gap between germline ends came to 14 bases. CDR1 is SEHNR and CDR2 is FQNEAQ in the germline V gene (reference sequence). This CDR3 reads CASSLRGSGENTIYF. As DNA, the CDR3 is TGTGCCAGCAGCTTACGGGGATCCGGAGAAAACACCATATATTTT.

This CDR3 is CASSTGTPNYGYTF. The CDR3 DNA is TGTGCCAGTAGTACCGGGACTCCTAACTATGGCTACACCTTC. The chain employs TRBV19 and TRBJ1-2, with D tentatively TRBD1 (5 bases). This CDR3 comprises 14 residues. V was pared by 4 bases and J by 0 bases, with 9 bases between. The germline V gene encodes CDR1 LNHDA and CDR2 SQIVND (reference sequence). The full variable domain, rest sourced from reference TRBV19 and TRBJ1-2, is DGGITQSPKYLFRKEGQNVTLSCEQNLNHDAMYWYRQDPGQGLRLIYYSQIVNDFQKGDIAEGYSVSREKKESFPLTVTSAQKNPTAFYLCASSTGTPNYGYTFGSGTRLTVV.

The rearrangement uses TRBV28 and TRBJ1-2; 9 bases match TRBD1. J lost 9 bases, V lost 2 bases, and 7 bases had no gene match. There are 14 residues in the CDR3. The germline V gene has CDR1 MDHEN and CDR2 SYDVKM. In DNA, the CDR3 is TGTGCCAGCAGTTTAGGGGGACAGGGTTCCAGCTACACCTTC. Residues: CASSLGGQGSSYTF.